This T cell receptor (beta chain) emerged from a study of blood T cell repertoires in COVID-19. Overall study: Nucleic acid was either cDNA or gDNA, and it came from T cells, B-cell-depleted T cells, or PBMCs.

Study processing details: Researchers report that nucleated cell counts were estimated from reference gene primer amplification. TCRdb's copy holds only in-frame clones and misses some; the assay was immunoSEQ multiplex PCR. V and J calls and clone size are copied from that table; D and trimming were computed from the DNA. The sample shows approximately 240,000 clones, more than 70% of them seen only once. Germline loops: CDR1 WSHSY, CDR2 SAAADI. The CDR3 loop spans 14 amino acids. The ends lost 8 bases at V and 4 bases at J; junction bases unmatched: 0. Sequences were obtained from peripheral blood. The sequence was obtained from a woman in her thirties or forties who had recovered from COVID-19. The chain links TRBV10-2 to TRBJ2-1, with 15 bases lining up with TRBD2. The CDR3 loop is CASGTSGGYNEQFF. The CDR3 nucleotides read TGCGCCAGCGGGACTAGCGGGGGGTACAATGAGCAGTTCTTC.